Presented here are 3 T cell receptor beta chains from one specimen sequenced in a study of glioma-infiltrating T cells. Amplification of TCR alpha and beta CDR3 regions from RNA used iRepertoire nested multiplex PCR. One entry per CDR3 protein, called by TCRdb with MiXCR from the multiplex PCR reads. The sample consists of about 130,000 distinct CDR3 sequences, 24% of them appearing once. The sample taken for sequencing was glioma tissue, nonneoplastic brain tissue, or PBMCs (not recorded which). Receptors were obtained from a human donor with low-grade glioma or glioblastoma, undergoing nonglioma brain surgery, or in good health (not recorded which).

This clonotype has only a few counts. V and J are TRBV2 and TRBJ1-1; D might be TRBD1 (6 bases). The CDR3 runs to 14 residues. Looked up from germline, CDR1 is SNHLY and CDR2 is FYNNEI. Trimming stripped 2 bases from V and 5 bases from J, with 12 bases between. CDR3 nucleotide sequence: TGTGCCAGCAGTGAATCCAGAGGGGGTACTGAAGCTTTCTTT. Protein: CASSESRGGTEAFF.

A single count supports this clonotype. The chain has TRBV6-1 and TRBJ2-2; D uncertain. Between the trimmed V and J ends, which lost 6 bases and 1 base, there was a span of 12 bases. The CDR3 sequence is 15 residues long. Germline V gene sequence: CDR1 MNHNS, CDR2 SASEGT. CDR3: CASRRRAVNTGELFF. CDR3 in DNA: TGTGCCAGCAGACGACGGGCAGTGAACACCGGGGAGCTGTTTTTT.

This clonotype was seen many times. The J gene is TRBJ1-2, the V gene TRBV2; 10 bases line up with TRBD1. With 9 bases clipped from V and 8 bases from J, the junction kept 3 bases outside the gene matches. This CDR3 spans 11 amino acids. Germline values: CDR1 SNHLY, CDR2 FYNNEI. In DNA form, the CDR3 reads TGTGCCAGGGACAGGGGGGGAGGCTACACCTTC. It yields the protein CARDRGGGYTF.